This TCR beta chain was sequenced in a study of CD8 T cells in ankylosing spondylitis. Study conclusions and caveats: Disease-linked clones bore a CD8+ phenotype and were relatively rare in peripheral blood. Seemingly distinctive of ankylosing spondylitis blood was a TCR beta motif formed by eight highly homologous variants. As reported, disease-linked clones showed significant enrichment in matched ankylosing spondylitis synovial fluid.

The authors made TCR beta libraries by quantitative 5'-RACE with molecular barcodes. TCRdb reprocessed the 5' RACE reads via MiXCR and lists one record per CDR3 protein. The repertoire holds around 340,000 distinct CDR3 sequences, with more than 20% as singletons. This clonotype appeared a single time. Its antigen is unidentified. After removal of 0 bases from V and 9 bases from J, the junction contained 18 bases not matched to a gene. This CDR3 contains 18 residues. The germline V gene encodes CDR1 DFQATT and CDR2 SNEGSKA (reference sequence). This sequence joins TRBV20-1 and TRBJ2-5; 11 bases are a match to TRBD2. The sequenced sample consisted of blood, either unsorted or a sorted T cell fraction (not recorded which). The TCR was taken from a male donor with ankylosing spondylitis or in good health (not recorded which). The CDR3, as DNA: TGCAGTGCTAGAGATAATAGCGGGGGGGGACTGGCTCGGGGGTCCCAGTACTTC. Protein: CSARDNSGGGLARGSQYF.